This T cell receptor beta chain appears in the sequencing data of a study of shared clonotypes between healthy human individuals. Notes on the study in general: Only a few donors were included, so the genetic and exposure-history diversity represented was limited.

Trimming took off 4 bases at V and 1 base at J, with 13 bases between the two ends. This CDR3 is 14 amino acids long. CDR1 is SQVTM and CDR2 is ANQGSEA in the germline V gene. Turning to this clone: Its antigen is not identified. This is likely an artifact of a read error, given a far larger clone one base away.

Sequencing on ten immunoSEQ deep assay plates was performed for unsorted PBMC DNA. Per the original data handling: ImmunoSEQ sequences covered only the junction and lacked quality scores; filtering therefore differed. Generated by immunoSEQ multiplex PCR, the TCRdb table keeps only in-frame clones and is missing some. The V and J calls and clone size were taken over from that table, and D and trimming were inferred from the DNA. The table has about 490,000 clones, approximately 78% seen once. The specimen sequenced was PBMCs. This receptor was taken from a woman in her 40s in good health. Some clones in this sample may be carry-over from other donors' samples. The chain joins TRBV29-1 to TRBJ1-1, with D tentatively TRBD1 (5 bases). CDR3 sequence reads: CSVAFGASNTEAFF. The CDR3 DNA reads TGCAGCGTTGCCTTCGGGGCGTCGAACACTGAAGCTTTCTTT.